The 12 T cell receptor beta chains below all came from one sample that was sequenced in a study of shared clonotypes between healthy human individuals. Only in-frame clones appear in the TCRdb table, and some are missing; sequencing was by immunoSEQ multiplex PCR. This sample yields 1 million to 1.3 million clones, of which about 80% are seen a single time; roughly 0.65% belongs to the top ten. The sample was memory CD4+ T cells from PBMCs. Subset given: CD45RA-negative fraction. These TCRs come from a man younger than 35 in good health. Some clones in this sample may be carry-over from other donors' samples.

Written as DNA, the CDR3 is TGTGCCAGCAGCGACCTGACAGGTGCTGAGACCCAGTACTTC. This codes for CASSDLTGAETQYF. The V gene is TRBV9, the J gene TRBJ2-5; perhaps TRBD1 as D (6 bases). The length of the CDR3 is 14 residues. In germline, CDR1 is SGDLS, CDR2 YYNGEE. Trimming removed 3 bases from V and 5 bases from J, with 14 bases in between.

The chain has TRBV27 and TRBJ2-7, with a tentative D call TRBD1 (6 bases). The V end lost 8 bases, the J end lost 6 bases, and 29 bases lay between the germline ends. The CDR3 is made up of 17 amino acids. Germline CDR1 reads MNHEY; CDR2 reads SMNVEV (reference sequence). CDR3 sequence: CASRTYRAVRVLGEQYF. For the CDR3, the DNA is TGTGCCAGCCGCACCTACAGGGCGGTCAGGGTCCTCGGCGAGCAGTACTTC.

This chain links TRBV6-5 with TRBJ2-1; 7 nucleotides align to TRBD2. Germline-derived CDR1 and CDR2 are MNHEY and SVGAGI. The CDR3 extends over 14 amino acids. Unmatched junction bases numbered 12, after V lost 7 bases and J lost 9 bases. The CDR3, as DNA: TGTGCCAGCACTTGGGGGGGGAATCCTGGTGAGCAGTTCTTC. Translated: CASTWGGNPGEQFF.

Note on this clone: Other nucleotide sequences from this sample produce the same CDR3. The rearrangement joins TRBV18 to TRBJ1-2, with D possibly TRBD1 on 6 matching bases. The CDR3 runs to 13 residues. Germline V gene sequence: CDR1 KGHSH, CDR2 LQKENI. The V end was cut by 1 base, the J end by 3 bases, with 6 bases between. CDR3 residues: CASSPQGDYGYTF. CDR3 coding DNA: TGTGCCAGCTCACCACAGGGGGACTATGGCTACACCTTC.

About this clone itself: Other DNA sequences in the same sample also yield this CDR3. This chain links TRBV20-1 with TRBJ1-5; D uncertain. The CDR3 totals 11 residues. Germline CDR1 is DFQATT and CDR2 is SNEGSKA (reference sequence). Deletions cut 3 bases from V and 6 bases from J, with 6 bases between. The DNA of the CDR3 is TGCAGTGCTAGGGGTGGTCAGCCCCAGCATTTT. The encoded protein is CSARGGQPQHF.

The chain uses TRBV28 and TRBJ2-1, with D tentatively TRBD1 (5 bases). The germline gives CDR1 MDHEN, CDR2 SYDVKM. V lost 5 bases and J 4 bases, leaving 9 bases between the germline ends. CDR3 length equals 13 residues. CDR3 amino acids: CASSKQEYNEQFF. DNA of the CDR3: TGTGCCAGCAGTAAACAGGAGTACAATGAGCAGTTCTTC.

The gene calls are TRBV28 and TRBJ1-6; 7 bases line up with TRBD1. The CDR3 contains 15 residues. The trim removed 6 bases at V and 7 bases at J, leaving 9 bases unmatched. Germline V gene lookup returns CDR1 MDHEN and CDR2 SYDVKM. The CDR3 here is CASSTTARGNSPLHF. DNA of the CDR3: TGTGCCAGCAGCACCACGGCCAGGGGGAATTCACCCCTCCACTTT.

A word on this clone: This may be a read error: a much more frequent sequence differs by one nucleotide. The rearrangement joins TRBV5-4 to TRBJ1-1, with D possibly TRBD1 on 6 matching bases. Trimming took 2 bases from V and 11 from J, leaving 28 bases between them. This CDR3 spans 17 amino acids. Germline V gene sequence: CDR1 SGHNT, CDR2 YYREEE (reference sequence). The CDR3 reads CASSLQHGGLGPLLAFF. The CDR3 DNA is TGTGCCAGCAGCTTACAACATGGGGGCCTCGGACCCTTATTGGCTTTCTTT.

About this clone itself: A far larger clone is off by one base, so a read error is likely. At the DNA level, this CDR3 is encoded by other sequences in the same sample as well. This rearrangement joins TRBV30 to TRBJ1-3; no definite D call. CDR3 length: 11 residues. The germline V gene encodes CDR1 GTSNPN and CDR2 SVGIG (reference sequence). Trimming shortened V by 2 bases and J by 4 bases, and 3 bases separated the two germline ends. The CDR3 DNA reads TGTGCCTGGAGTCCAGGAAACACCATATATTTT. Protein product: CAWSPGNTIYF.

The CDR3 DNA reads as TGTGCCAGCAGCCGCGGACAGGGGGGGAGCGAGCAGTACTTC. This encodes CASSRGQGGSEQYF. This rearrangement joins TRBV7-2 to TRBJ2-7, with TRBD1 matching 10 bases. The germline gives CDR1 SGHTA, CDR2 FQGNSA. The CDR3 sequence is 14 residues long. V was pared by 5 bases and J by 6 bases, with 7 bases of the junction left unmatched.

Turning to this clone: Additional DNA sequences in this sample encode the identical CDR3. The chain employs TRBV18 and TRBJ1-2; tentative D call: TRBD1 (5 bases). The CDR3 loop spans 13 amino acids. Germline loops: CDR1 KGHSH, CDR2 LQKENI. The germline V and J ends were trimmed by 6 bases and 2 bases, with 10 bases remaining between them. The CDR3 loop is CASSPDSNYGYTF. CDR3 in DNA: TGTGCCAGCTCTCCCGACAGCAACTATGGCTACACCTTC.

V and J are TRBV28 and TRBJ1-2; possible D gene TRBD1, 6 bases. Germline CDR1 MDHEN, CDR2 SYDVKM. This CDR3 comprises 13 residues. V dropped 3 bases and J dropped 5 bases, with 10 bases sitting between them. CDR3 residues: CASSFTGRYGYTF. In DNA, the CDR3 is TGTGCCAGCAGTTTTACAGGGAGGTATGGCTACACCTTC.